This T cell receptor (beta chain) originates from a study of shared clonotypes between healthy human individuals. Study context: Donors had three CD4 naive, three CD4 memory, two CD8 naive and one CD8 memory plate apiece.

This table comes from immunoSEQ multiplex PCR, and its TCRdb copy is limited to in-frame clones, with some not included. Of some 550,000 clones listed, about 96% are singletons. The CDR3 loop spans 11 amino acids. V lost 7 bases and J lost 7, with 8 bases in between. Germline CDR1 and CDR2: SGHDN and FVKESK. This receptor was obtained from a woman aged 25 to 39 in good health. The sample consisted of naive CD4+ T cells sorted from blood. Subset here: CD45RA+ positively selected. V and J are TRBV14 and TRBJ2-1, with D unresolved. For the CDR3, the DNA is TGTGCCAGCACAAATTGGAATGAGCAGTTCTTC. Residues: CASTNWNEQFF.